These 23 T cell receptor beta chains originate from one sample sequenced in a study of cytomegalovirus exposure and HLA in healthy donors. Vbeta (60) and Jbeta (13) primers were used in the PCR. Some clones are missing from TCRdb's copy, which holds only in-frame ones; the method was immunoSEQ multiplex PCR. The top ten clones hold 5.3% of a sample with roughly 120,000 clones, 80% of them seen once. The sequencing sample was made of PBMCs. Every receptor here comes from a man younger than 40 in good health and CMV-seronegative.

The V call is TRBV18, the J call TRBJ1-5; D unresolved. Trimming took off 2 bases at V and 4 bases at J, with 12 bases between the two ends. Germline CDR1 KGHSH, CDR2 LQKENI. The CDR3 runs to 15 residues. CDR3 DNA sequence: TGTGCCAGCTCACCATCCGCCGCCTATAATCAGCCCCAGCATTTT. It encodes CASSPSAAYNQPQHF.

The V and J genes are TRBV28 and TRBJ2-7; 10 positions agree with TRBD2. V lost 6 bases, J lost 2 bases, and 4 bases stayed unmatched. The germline gives CDR1 MDHEN, CDR2 SYDVKM. CDR3 length equals 14 residues. The CDR3 DNA reads TGTGCCAGCAGCCCTAGCGGGGGACCCTACGAGCAGTACTTC. Its protein is CASSPSGGPYEQYF.

This chain connects TRBV6-1 to TRBJ2-7; 10 bases map to TRBD2. The V segment lost 5 bases and the J segment 3 bases; nucleotides outside the gene matches: 1. Germline V gives CDR1 MNHNS, CDR2 SASEGT. This CDR3 region has 13 residues. The CDR3 protein is CASSRTSGYEQYF. CDR3 coding DNA: TGTGCCAGCAGTCGGACTAGCGGCTACGAGCAGTACTTC.

The chain couples TRBV5-6 to TRBJ1-1; D not resolved. Germline assignment: CDR1 SGHDT and CDR2 YYEEEE. CDR3 length: 13 residues. V lost 3 bases to trimming and J lost 8 bases, with 14 bases between them. The CDR3 spells CASSSWTPQEAFF. CDR3 DNA sequence: TGTGCCAGCAGCTCGTGGACTCCCCAAGAAGCTTTCTTT. Looking up the rest from reference TRBV5-6 and TRBJ1-1 gives the full variable domain: DAGVTQSPTHLIKTRGQQVTLRCSPKSGHDTVSWYQQALGQGPQFIFQYYEEEERQRGNFPDRFSGHQFPNYSSELNVNALLLGDSALYLCASSSWTPQEAFFGQGTRLTVV.

This clone occurred a few times. A junction end diverges from the germline sequence, so it may reflect a read error. The genes are TRBV7-7 and TRBJ2-1, with 10 bases aligning to TRBD2. This CDR3 is built from 14 residues. Germline lookup yields CDR1 SSHAT and CDR2 FNYEAQ (reference sequence). CDR3 in DNA: TGTGCTAGCAGCTTAGTAGCGGGAGGCGGGGAGCAGTTCTTC. It specifies CASSLVAGGGEQFF.

The gene calls are TRBV15 and TRBJ1-4; D unresolved. Trimming shortened V by 2 bases and J by 5 bases, and 9 bases separated the two germline ends. This CDR3 contains 14 residues. Germline loops: CDR1 LNHNV, CDR2 YYDKDF (reference sequence). CDR3 nucleotides: TGTGCCACCAGCAGAAAAGGCGGGAATGAAAAACTGTTTTTT. The encoded protein is CATSRKGGNEKLFF.

The chain is built from TRBV28 and TRBJ1-5; D gene unclear. The length of the CDR3 is 11 residues. The germline CDR1 and CDR2 sequences are MDHEN and SYDVKM. The CDR3 loop is CAEGVGQPQHF. Here the CDR3 DNA reads TGTGCGGAGGGTGTGGGTCAGCCCCAGCATTTT.

The J gene is TRBJ1-5, the V gene TRBV10-3; D unresolved. Germline CDR1 reads ENHRY; CDR2 reads SYGVKD. Trimming pared 0 bases from V and 0 bases from J, leaving 6 bases between. The CDR3 runs 15 residues. The CDR3 spells CAISESQDSNQPQHF. In nucleotides, the CDR3 is TGTGCCATCAGTGAGTCGCAGGATAGCAATCAGCCCCAGCATTTT.

The chain uses TRBV6-5 and TRBJ2-7; 9 nucleotides align to TRBD2. There are 15 residues in the CDR3. Germline V gene lookup returns CDR1 MNHEY and CDR2 SVGAGI. With V trimmed by 6 bases and J by 3 bases, 9 bases remained unmatched. The CDR3 here is CASSPALAGNYEQYF. The CDR3 DNA is TGTGCCAGCAGCCCGGCTCTAGCGGGAAACTACGAGCAGTACTTC.

CDR3 in amino acids: CASSVGVFNEKLFF. DNA of the CDR3: TGTGCCAGCAGTGTAGGGGTTTTTAATGAAAAACTGTTTTTT. The rearrangement joins TRBV6-4 to TRBJ1-4, with a possible D match to TRBD1 (5 bases). CDR3 length: 14 amino acids. Germline lookup yields CDR1 MRHNA and CDR2 SNTAGT. V was cut by 4 bases and J by 4 bases, with 10 bases left in between.

The chain uses TRBV25-1 and TRBJ1-3, with TRBD1 as a possible D gene (5 bases). CDR3 size: 12 residues. The germline V gene encodes CDR1 MGHDK and CDR2 SYGVNS. The V and J ends lost 3 bases and 10 bases respectively, with 10 bases between them. The CDR3 nucleotides read TGTGCCAGCAGTGAGATAGGGGTTACCATATATTTT. Translating it yields CASSEIGVTIYF.

The V call is TRBV6-1, the J call TRBJ2-7, with a weak D call TRBD1 (6 bases). With 6 bases removed from V and 0 bases from J, the gap between germline ends came to 12 bases. CDR3 length equals 14 residues. Germline CDR1 and CDR2: MNHNS and SASEGT. The CDR3 nucleotides are TGTGCCAGCAGCCCGGACAGAAGCTCCTACGAGCAGTACTTC. This translates into CASSPDRSSYEQYF.

This clone came up a few times. The V and J genes are TRBV11-2 and TRBJ2-1; 13 bases match TRBD2. Looked up from germline, CDR1 is SGHAT and CDR2 is FQNNGV. The ends lost 4 bases at V and 6 bases at J; junction bases unmatched: 9. The CDR3 is made up of 17 amino acids. The CDR3 bases are TGTGCCAGCAGCTCCAAACTAGCGGGGGGGCCAGGCAATGAGCAGTTCTTC. Encoded protein: CASSSKLAGGPGNEQFF.

The genes are TRBV28 and TRBJ2-1, with D unclear. The CDR3 sequence is 12 residues long. Germline V CDR1 and CDR2: MDHEN, SYDVKM. V was pared by 2 bases and J by 4 bases, with 3 bases between. The CDR3 region is CASSLEYNEQFF. CDR3 DNA sequence: TGTGCCAGCAGTTTAGAGTACAATGAGCAGTTCTTC.

This clone has just one count. The rearrangement joins TRBV20-1 to TRBJ2-5, with D possibly being TRBD2 (5 bases). Germline CDR1 and CDR2: DFQATT and SNEGSKA (reference sequence). This CDR3 is built from 11 residues. The V end was cut by 8 bases, the J end by 2 bases, with 9 bases between. The CDR3: CSRGRQETQYF. CDR3 in DNA: TGCAGTCGGGGAAGACAAGAGACCCAGTACTTC.

V is TRBV19 and J is TRBJ2-7, with TRBD2 identical over 11 bases. The CDR3 is 15 residues long. The V gene's germline CDR1 is LNHDA and CDR2 SQIVND (reference sequence). Trimming took 6 bases from V and 6 from J; bases not matched to a gene: 10. The CDR3 spells CASSPGRGLAGEQYF. The DNA for the CDR3 is TGTGCCAGTAGCCCGGGTCGTGGACTAGCGGGCGAGCAGTACTTC.

This clone was seen more than once but under ten times. The chain links TRBV4-2 to TRBJ2-3, with TRBD2 as a possible D gene (5 bases). Germline CDR1 LGHNA, CDR2 YNFKEQ. With 4 bases removed from V and 5 bases from J, the gap between germline ends came to 10 bases. This CDR3 is 13 amino acids long. This chain's CDR3 is CASSPPGRDTQYF. Here the CDR3 DNA reads TGTGCCAGCAGCCCCCCGGGGAGAGATACGCAGTATTTT.

This clone was counted a single time. This chain links TRBV9 with TRBJ2-5; 7 bases are a match to TRBD1. The length of the CDR3 is 14 residues. The germline gives CDR1 SGDLS, CDR2 YYNGEE. With 3 bases clipped from V and 2 bases from J, the junction kept 4 bases outside the gene matches. The CDR3 sequence is CASSAGTAQETQYF. The CDR3 region has the DNA TGTGCCAGCAGCGCCGGGACAGCACAAGAGACCCAGTACTTC.

The V gene is TRBV27, the J gene TRBJ1-1, with 10 bases matching TRBD1. This CDR3 contains 15 residues. Looked up from germline, CDR1 is MNHEY and CDR2 is SMNVEV (reference sequence). The junction had 4 bases not matched to a gene; V was cut back by 5 bases and J by 1 base. This chain's CDR3 is CASSGGQGENTEAFF. The CDR3, as DNA: TGTGCCAGCAGTGGAGGACAGGGGGAGAACACTGAAGCTTTCTTT.

The chain is built from TRBV7-8 and TRBJ1-1; D may be TRBD1 (5 bases). CDR1 and CDR2 (germline): SGHVS, FQNEAQ. V lost 5 bases and J lost 5, with 21 bases in between. CDR3 length: 16 residues. In DNA, the CDR3 is TGTGCCAGCAGCCTACTTGGGGGGACCCCGATTACTGAAGCTTTCTTT. It codes for CASSLLGGTPITEAFF.

This chain uses TRBV7-9 with TRBJ1-1; D is possibly TRBD1 (6 bases). V was pared by 2 bases and J by 5 bases, with 15 bases between. The CDR3 is 15 residues long. CDR1 is SEHNR, CDR2 FQNEAQ, per germline (reference sequence). CDR3 nucleotide sequence: TGTGCCAGCAGCTTACTCGGGGGGCAGAATACTGAAGCTTTCTTT. Protein product: CASSLLGGQNTEAFF. The variable domain in full, with the rest retrieved from reference TRBV7-9 and TRBJ1-1, is DTGVSQNPRHKITKRGQNVTFRCDPISEHNRLYWYRQTLGQGPEFLTYFQNEAQLEKSRLLSDRFSAERPKGSFSTLEIQRTEQGDSAMYLCASSLLGGQNTEAFFGQGTRLTVV.

Only a few counts were recorded for this clone. The chain has TRBV5-1 and TRBJ2-7; 8 bases fit TRBD1. Germline V CDR1 and CDR2: SGHRS, YFSETQ. The V segment lost 4 bases and the J segment 0 bases; nucleotides outside the gene matches: 15. The CDR3 has 18 residues. CDR3 in DNA: TGCGCCAGCAGCCATGGAACAAGGACAGGGCCCAGCTCCTACGAGCAGTACTTC. Its translation is CASSHGTRTGPSSYEQYF.

V usage is TRBV4-1 and J usage is TRBJ2-3; D not resolved. V was clipped by 0 bases and J by 5 bases, with 9 bases between them. The CDR3 sequence is 14 residues long. Germline V gives CDR1 MGHRA, CDR2 YSYEKL. CDR3 DNA: TGCGCCAGCAGCCAAGATGGCCGAAGAGATACGCAGTATTTT. It specifies CASSQDGRRDTQYF.